These 31 T cell receptor beta chains came from one sample sequenced in a study of shared clonotypes between healthy human individuals. Sequencing was performed with immunoSEQ multiplex PCR; in TCRdb, only in-frame clones are kept and a portion is missing. The table lists 650,000 to 700,000 clones, 90% of them singletons, with 30% to 40% in the top ten. Sequenced sample: memory CD8+ T cells from PBMCs. Specified subset: CD45RO+ cells pooled with CCR7-negative TemRA cells. The receptors stem from a young man in good health. Some clones in this sample may be carry-over from other donors' samples.

V and J are TRBV5-4 and TRBJ2-7; TRBD1 matches 10 bases. CDR1 and CDR2 from the germline V gene are SGHNT and YYREEE (reference sequence). Trimming at V came to 3 bases and at J to 3 bases, leaving 3 bases not matched to a gene. The CDR3 has 14 amino acids. The CDR3 bases are TGTGCCAGCAGCTCACGGACAGGGGGCTACGAGCAGTACTTC. Its translation: CASSSRTGGYEQYF.

This rearrangement joins TRBV6-6 to TRBJ2-7; TRBD2 aligns across 7 bases. Per the germline V gene, CDR1 is MNHNY and CDR2 is SVGAGI (reference sequence). The J segment lost 6 bases and the V segment lost 6 bases, leaving 8 bases of the junction unmatched. The CDR3 length is 13 residues. In DNA form, the CDR3 reads TGTGCCAGCAGACCTCGAGTAGCGGGCGAGCAGTACTTC. It is translated as CASRPRVAGEQYF.

This clone was seen only once. Written as DNA, the CDR3 is TGCAGCGTTGAAGGTCGGGACAGTATAAATGAGCAGTTCTTC. It translates to CSVEGRDSINEQFF. The rearrangement links TRBV29-1 to TRBJ2-1; TRBD1 matches at 7 bases. The germline gives CDR1 SQVTM, CDR2 ANQGSEA. The CDR3 has 14 amino acids. V gave up 1 base and J gave up 7 bases; unmatched junction bases: 7.

The genes are TRBV10-3 and TRBJ2-7; TRBD2 agrees at 11 bases. This CDR3 region has 14 residues. CDR1 ENHRY and CDR2 SYGVKD come from the germline V gene. Trimming cost V 10 bases and J 5 bases; bases outside gene matches: 10. The CDR3 coding sequence is TGTGCCACCCTTACTAGCGGGAGCGCCCACGAGCAGTACTTC. This codes for CATLTSGSAHEQYF.

The chain carries TRBV6-1 and TRBJ2-7, with D maybe TRBD2 (6 bases). V dropped 5 bases and J dropped 4 bases, with 12 bases sitting between them. This CDR3 is built from 13 residues. The germline V gene encodes CDR1 MNHNS and CDR2 SASEGT. The CDR3 region has the DNA TGTGCCAGCAGTTTGGGACTGTCGTACGAGCAGTACTTC. Amino acid sequence: CASSLGLSYEQYF.

This chain joins TRBV5-6 and TRBJ2-2; 13 nucleotides agree with TRBD2. V lost 8 bases to trimming and J lost 6 bases; unmatched junction nucleotides: 10. CDR3 size: 16 residues. Germline CDR1 and CDR2: SGHDT and YYEEEE. The CDR3 nucleotides read TGTGCCAGTGCACGAGGACTAGCGGGAGACTCCGGGGAGCTGTTTTTT. Residues: CASARGLAGDSGELFF. Filled out from reference TRBV5-6 and TRBJ2-2, the complete variable domain reads DAGVTQSPTHLIKTRGQQVTLRCSPKSGHDTVSWYQQALGQGPQFIFQYYEEEERQRGNFPDRFSGHQFPNYSSELNVNALLLGDSALYLCASARGLAGDSGELFFGEGSRLTVL.

The rearrangement uses TRBV7-8 and TRBJ2-7; 9 bases fit TRBD2. The germline gives CDR1 SGHVS, CDR2 FQNEAQ. V lost 1 base to trimming and J lost 4 bases; unmatched junction nucleotides: 11. The CDR3 has 17 residues. The CDR3 sequence is CASSLGGRAGGPYEQYF. The CDR3 nucleotides read TGTGCCAGCAGCTTAGGGGGACGGGCGGGAGGGCCGTACGAGCAGTACTTC. Full variable domain (remainder filled in from reference TRBV7-8 and TRBJ2-7): GAGVSQSPRYKVAKRGQDVALRCDPISGHVSLFWYQQALGQGPEFLTYFQNEAQLDKSGLPSDRFFAERPEGSVSTLKIQRTQQEDSAVYLCASSLGGRAGGPYEQYFGPGTRLTVT.

The V call is TRBV19, the J call TRBJ2-7; TRBD2 matches at 11 bases. CDR1 is LNHDA, CDR2 SQIVND, per germline (reference sequence). The CDR3 has 16 amino acids. With V trimmed by 5 bases and J by 5 bases, 11 bases remained unmatched. The CDR3 DNA is TGTGCCAGTAGTTGGACTAGCGGGCGACCCAGTGACGAGCAGTACTTC. This sequence encodes CASSWTSGRPSDEQYF.

V and J are TRBV5-1 and TRBJ2-5, with 7 positions matching TRBD1. The V segment lost 7 bases and the J segment 2 bases; nucleotides outside the gene matches: 5. This CDR3 is built from 13 residues. Germline assignment: CDR1 SGHRS and CDR2 YFSETQ. The CDR3 nucleotides are TGCGCCAGCCGACAGGGAAGGCAAGAGACCCAGTACTTC. As protein: CASRQGRQETQYF.

The rearrangement joins TRBV25-1 to TRBJ1-5, with D uncertain. In germline, CDR1 is MGHDK, CDR2 SYGVNS. The CDR3 sequence is 14 residues long. V was shortened by 0 bases and J by 7 bases, with 10 bases between the two germline ends. The CDR3 reads CASSEYKSGQPQHF. The CDR3 DNA is TGTGCCAGCAGTGAATATAAAAGCGGCCAGCCCCAGCATTTT.

V usage is TRBV5-4 and J usage is TRBJ1-1; no firm D call. The CDR3 has 14 residues. Germline CDR1 reads SGHNT; CDR2 reads YYREEE (reference sequence). The V and J ends lost 0 bases and 0 bases respectively, with 6 bases between them. This CDR3 is CASSLGQMNTEAFF. CDR3 DNA: TGTGCCAGCAGCTTGGGTCAGATGAACACTGAAGCTTTCTTT.

The chain links TRBV28 to TRBJ2-2; tentative D call: TRBD2 (5 bases). Germline values: CDR1 MDHEN, CDR2 SYDVKM. The CDR3 has 17 residues. Trimming removed 4 bases from V and 2 bases from J, with 17 bases in between. The CDR3: CASSSYVERSNTGELFF. The CDR3 nucleotides read TGTGCCAGCAGTTCCTATGTCGAGCGGAGCAACACCGGGGAGCTGTTTTTT.

This rearrangement joins TRBV7-2 to TRBJ1-4; tentative D call: TRBD1 (5 bases). This CDR3 is built from 15 residues. V lost 4 bases and J 2 bases, leaving 11 bases between the germline ends. Germline CDR1 SGHTA, CDR2 FQGNSA. The CDR3 loop reads CASSWSWGTNEKLFF. The CDR3 DNA reads TGTGCCAGCAGCTGGAGTTGGGGGACTAATGAAAAACTGTTTTTT.

This clone was recorded a few times. The chain joins TRBV4-3 to TRBJ2-7; the D call may be TRBD1 or TRBD2 (5 bases each). Between the trimmed V and J ends, which lost 0 bases and 3 bases, there was a span of 12 bases. The CDR3 is 15 residues long. Per the germline V gene, CDR1 is LGHNA and CDR2 is YSLEER. Here the CDR3 reads CASSQDFGAGYEQYF. CDR3 bases: TGCGCCAGCAGCCAAGATTTTGGGGCGGGCTACGAGCAGTACTTC.

The rearrangement links TRBV6-5 to TRBJ2-1; 8 positions agree with TRBD1. With 6 bases clipped from V and 2 bases from J, the junction kept 6 bases outside the gene matches. The germline CDR1 and CDR2 sequences are MNHEY and SVGAGI. The CDR3 contains 15 residues. CDR3 nucleotide sequence: TGTGCCAGCAGCTCCGACAGGGGTACCTACAATGAGCAGTTCTTC. Protein product: CASSSDRGTYNEQFF.

CDR3 DNA: TGTGCCAGCGGTGGGGGAGGGAGCTCCTACGAGCAGTACTTC. This codes for CASGGGGSSYEQYF. The chain couples TRBV28 to TRBJ2-7, with 7 bases that match TRBD2. CDR3 size: 14 residues. J lost 0 bases, V lost 8 bases, and 7 bases had no gene match. Germline CDR1 and CDR2: MDHEN and SYDVKM.

The CDR3 nucleotides read TGTGCCAGCACCCCTACTGGCGGGAGCTACGAGCAGTACTTC. Residues: CASTPTGGSYEQYF. The genes are TRBV28 and TRBJ2-7, with 7 bases aligning to TRBD2. V shed 7 bases and J 3 bases; nucleotides not matched to a gene: 9. In germline, CDR1 is MDHEN, CDR2 SYDVKM. This CDR3 is 14 amino acids long.

The rearrangement links TRBV19 to TRBJ2-7, with D maybe TRBD2 (6 bases). Germline V gene sequence: CDR1 LNHDA, CDR2 SQIVND (reference sequence). The CDR3 is 15 amino acids. Trimming cost V 2 bases and J 3 bases, with 14 bases left between them. DNA for the CDR3: TGTGCCAGTAGTATAAGTAGCGGTAGGTACTACGAGCAGTACTTC. Translation gives CASSISSGRYYEQYF.

The chain links TRBV6-1 to TRBJ2-5; D may be TRBD1 (5 bases). From germline, CDR1 is MNHNS and CDR2 SASEGT. The CDR3 sequence is 10 residues long. The V end lost 8 bases, the J end lost 8 bases, and 9 bases lay between the germline ends. DNA of the CDR3: TGTGCCAGCGGGGCAGTCACCCAGTACTTC. This sequence encodes CASGAVTQYF.

The chain recombines TRBV4-1 with TRBJ2-7; 10 nucleotides align to TRBD1. The CDR3 is 15 residues long. From germline, CDR1 is MGHRA and CDR2 YSYEKL. V lost 4 bases to trimming and J lost 8 bases; unmatched junction nucleotides: 11. CDR3 in amino acids: CASSPSRPGQGKQYF. The CDR3 nucleotides are TGCGCCAGCAGCCCTTCAAGACCGGGACAGGGGAAGCAGTACTTC.

The genes are TRBV7-9 and TRBJ2-5; TRBD2 matches 14 bases. There are 18 residues in the CDR3. Germline CDR1 is SEHNR and CDR2 is FQNEAQ (reference sequence). Losses at the gene ends were 6 bases for V and 4 bases for J; bases not matched to a gene: 13. The CDR3 bases are TGTGCCAGCAGGTTTACGGGACTAGCGGGAGCATCCCCAGAGACCCAGTACTTC. It translates to CASRFTGLAGASPETQYF.

The chain combines TRBV28 with TRBJ2-2; D gene unclear. The germline CDR1 and CDR2 sequences are MDHEN and SYDVKM. The CDR3 has 15 residues. The V gene lost 2 bases and the J gene lost 0 bases, with 7 bases spanning the gap. The CDR3 region has the DNA TGTGCCAGCAGTTTAGGAAGTCCGAACACCGGGGAGCTGTTTTTT. It yields the protein CASSLGSPNTGELFF.

Notes on this clone: The same CDR3 also results from other DNA sequences found in this sample. The gene calls are TRBV27 and TRBJ2-7; 7 nucleotides line up with TRBD1. The CDR3 contains 13 residues. The V and J ends lost 2 bases and 3 bases, in that order; junction bases with no gene match: 1. CDR1 is MNHEY and CDR2 is SMNVEV in the germline V gene (reference sequence). The chain's CDR3 is CASSLRTGYEQYF. DNA of the CDR3: TGTGCCAGCAGTTTAAGGACAGGCTACGAGCAGTACTTC.

This chain joins TRBV30 and TRBJ2-7, with 10 positions matching TRBD2. Germline lookup yields CDR1 GTSNPN and CDR2 SVGIG (reference sequence). The CDR3 sequence is 13 residues long. With V trimmed by 8 bases and J by 5 bases, 9 bases remained unmatched. For the CDR3, the DNA is TGTGCCACTGACGGGACTAGCGTCGACGAGCAGTACTTC. The encoded protein is CATDGTSVDEQYF.

This sequence joins TRBV2 and TRBJ2-7; 8 nucleotides align to TRBD2. The CDR3 sequence is 15 residues long. V was pared by 1 base and J by 2 bases, with 4 bases of the junction left unmatched. Germline CDR1 SNHLY, CDR2 FYNNEI. CDR3 residues: CASSEELAETYEQYF. Written as DNA, the CDR3 is TGTGCCAGCAGTGAAGAACTAGCGGAAACCTACGAGCAGTACTTC.

The rearrangement uses TRBV7-2 and TRBJ2-2; D is possibly TRBD2 (5 bases). V dropped 6 bases and J dropped 4 bases, with 12 bases sitting between them. Per germline, CDR1 SGHTA and CDR2 FQGNSA. The CDR3 runs to 14 residues. CDR3 coding DNA: TGTGCCAGCAGATTCACTAGAGCCACCGGGGAGCTGTTTTTT. As protein: CASRFTRATGELFF.

The gene calls are TRBV14 and TRBJ2-7; D uncertain. V lost 1 base to trimming and J lost 7 bases, with 11 bases between them. The germline CDR1 and CDR2 sequences are SGHDN and FVKESK. This CDR3 spans 13 amino acids. DNA of the CDR3: TGTGCCAGCAGCCAAGGAGCCAGTCGAGAGCAGTACTTC. It encodes CASSQGASREQYF.

The rearrangement uses TRBV18 and TRBJ2-3, with D possibly called TRBD1 or TRBD2 (5 bases each). V lost 3 bases and J 4 bases, leaving 8 bases between the germline ends. The CDR3 runs 13 residues. Germline lookup yields CDR1 KGHSH and CDR2 LQKENI. Here the CDR3 DNA reads TGTGCCAGCTCACCCAGGGACGCAGATACGCAGTATTTT. This translates into CASSPRDADTQYF.

CDR3 sequence reads: CASSRGVREDRTGELFF. CDR3 in DNA: TGTGCCAGCAGCCGGGGCGTGCGGGAGGATCGCACCGGGGAGCTGTTTTTT. The chain uses TRBV5-4 and TRBJ2-2; 8 nucleotides align to TRBD2. From germline, CDR1 is SGHNT and CDR2 YYREEE (reference sequence). J was trimmed by 4 bases and V by 4 bases; bases with no gene match: 12. The CDR3 is 17 residues long.

J is TRBJ1-2 and V is TRBV9; D is uncertain. Germline values: CDR1 SGDLS, CDR2 YYNGEE. V lost 3 bases to trimming and J lost 0 bases, with 15 bases between them. CDR3 length equals 16 residues. CDR3 DNA: TGTGCCAGCAGCGGGTTTCAGTGGAAGACTAACTATGGCTACACCTTC. Protein product: CASSGFQWKTNYGYTF.

Written as DNA, the CDR3 is TGTGCCAGCAGCTTTCATAGGGACGAGCAGTACTTC. It is translated as CASSFHRDEQYF. The chain couples TRBV5-6 to TRBJ2-7; D is unclear. Germline-derived CDR1 and CDR2 are SGHDT and YYEEEE. This CDR3 region has 12 residues. V lost 2 bases and J lost 5, with 8 bases in between.